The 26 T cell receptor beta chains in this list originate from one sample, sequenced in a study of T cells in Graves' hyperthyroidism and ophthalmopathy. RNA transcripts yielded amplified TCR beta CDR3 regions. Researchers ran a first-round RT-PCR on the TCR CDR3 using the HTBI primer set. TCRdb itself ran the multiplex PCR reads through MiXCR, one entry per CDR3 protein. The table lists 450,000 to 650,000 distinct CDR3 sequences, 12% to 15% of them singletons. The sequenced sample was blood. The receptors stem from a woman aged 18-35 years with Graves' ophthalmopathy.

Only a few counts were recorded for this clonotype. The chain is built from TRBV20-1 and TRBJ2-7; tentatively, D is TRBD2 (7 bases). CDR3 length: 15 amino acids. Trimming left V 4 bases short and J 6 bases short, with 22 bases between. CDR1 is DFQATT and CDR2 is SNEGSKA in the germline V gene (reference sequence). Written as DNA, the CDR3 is TGCAGTGCTAACCCCCCGGACAGCCTAGCGGCCGAGCAGTACTTC. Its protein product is CSANPPDSLAAEQYF.

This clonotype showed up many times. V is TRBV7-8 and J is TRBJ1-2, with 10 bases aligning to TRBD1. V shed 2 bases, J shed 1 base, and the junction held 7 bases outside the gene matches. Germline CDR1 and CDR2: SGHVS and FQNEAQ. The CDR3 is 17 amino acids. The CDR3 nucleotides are TGTGCCAGCAGCTTACAGACAGGGGGCTCCCTTAACTATGGCTACACCTTC. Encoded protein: CASSLQTGGSLNYGYTF. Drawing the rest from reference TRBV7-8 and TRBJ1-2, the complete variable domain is GAGVSQSPRYKVAKRGQDVALRCDPISGHVSLFWYQQALGQGPEFLTYFQNEAQLDKSGLPSDRFFAERPEGSVSTLKIQRTQQEDSAVYLCASSLQTGGSLNYGYTFGSGTRLTVV.

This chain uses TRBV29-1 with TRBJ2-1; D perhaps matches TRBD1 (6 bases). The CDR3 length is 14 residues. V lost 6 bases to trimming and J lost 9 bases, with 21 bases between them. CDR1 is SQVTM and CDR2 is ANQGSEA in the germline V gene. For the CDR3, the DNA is TGCAGCGTCATGACACTAGGGGGATTCAGTGAGCAGTTCTTC. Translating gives CSVMTLGGFSEQFF.

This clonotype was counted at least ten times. The CDR3 region is CATSRVRGVAYNEQFF. The CDR3 DNA follows: TGTGCCACCAGCAGAGTGCGGGGTGTTGCATACAATGAGCAGTTCTTC. This sequence joins TRBV15 and TRBJ2-1; possibly TRBD2 for D (6 bases). The CDR3 extends over 16 amino acids. The germline V and J ends were trimmed by 1 base and 4 bases, with 14 bases remaining between them. CDR1 is LNHNV and CDR2 is YYDKDF in the germline V gene (reference sequence).

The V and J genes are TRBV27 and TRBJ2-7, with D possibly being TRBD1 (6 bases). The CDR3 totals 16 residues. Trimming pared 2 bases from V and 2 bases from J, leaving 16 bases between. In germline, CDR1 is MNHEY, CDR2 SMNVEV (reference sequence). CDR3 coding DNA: TGTGCCAGCAGTTTAAGGGGGACCATGAGGCCCTACGAGCAGTACTTC. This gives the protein CASSLRGTMRPYEQYF.

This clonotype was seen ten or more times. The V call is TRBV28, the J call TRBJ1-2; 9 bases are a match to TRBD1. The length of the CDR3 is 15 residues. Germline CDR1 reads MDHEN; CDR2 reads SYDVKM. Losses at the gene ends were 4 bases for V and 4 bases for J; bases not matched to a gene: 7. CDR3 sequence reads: CASSYIQGAGYGYTF. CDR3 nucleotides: TGTGCCAGCAGTTATATACAGGGGGCGGGCTATGGCTACACCTTC.

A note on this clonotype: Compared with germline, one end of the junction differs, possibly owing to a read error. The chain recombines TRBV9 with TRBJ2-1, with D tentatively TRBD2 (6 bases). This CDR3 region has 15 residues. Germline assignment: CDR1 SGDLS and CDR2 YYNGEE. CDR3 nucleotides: TGTGCCAGCAGCGGGGAGGAGAGCTCCTACGATGAGCAGTTCTTC. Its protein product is CASSGEESSYDEQFF.

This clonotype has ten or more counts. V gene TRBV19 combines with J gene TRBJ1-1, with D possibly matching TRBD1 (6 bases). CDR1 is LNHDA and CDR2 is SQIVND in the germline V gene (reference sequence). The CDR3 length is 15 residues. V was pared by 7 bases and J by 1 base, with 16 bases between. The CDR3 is CASTLVTGSNTEAFF. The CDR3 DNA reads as TGTGCCAGTACCCTTGTGACAGGATCGAACACTGAAGCTTTCTTT. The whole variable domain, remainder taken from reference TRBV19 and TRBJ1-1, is DGGITQSPKYLFRKEGQNVTLSCEQNLNHDAMYWYRQDPGQGLRLIYYSQIVNDFQKGDIAEGYSVSREKKESFPLTVTSAQKNPTAFYLCASTLVTGSNTEAFFGQGTRLTVV.

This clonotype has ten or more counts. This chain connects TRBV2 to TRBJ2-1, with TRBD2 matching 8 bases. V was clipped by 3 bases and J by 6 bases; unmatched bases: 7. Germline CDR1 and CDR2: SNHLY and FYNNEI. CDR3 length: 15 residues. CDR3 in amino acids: CASSDEGLAFNEQFF. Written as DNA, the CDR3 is TGTGCCAGCAGTGATGAAGGACTAGCTTTCAATGAGCAGTTCTTC.

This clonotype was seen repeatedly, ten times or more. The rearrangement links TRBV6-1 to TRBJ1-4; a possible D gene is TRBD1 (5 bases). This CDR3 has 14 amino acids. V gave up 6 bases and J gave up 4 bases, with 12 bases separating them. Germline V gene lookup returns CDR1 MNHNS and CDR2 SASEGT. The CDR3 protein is CASSWDGLNEKLFF. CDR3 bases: TGTGCCAGCAGCTGGGACGGACTTAATGAAAAACTGTTTTTT.

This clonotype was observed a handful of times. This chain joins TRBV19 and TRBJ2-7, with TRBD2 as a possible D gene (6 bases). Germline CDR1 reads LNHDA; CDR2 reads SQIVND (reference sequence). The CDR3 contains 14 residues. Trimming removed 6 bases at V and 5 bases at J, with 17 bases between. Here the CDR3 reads CASRGGGQGHEQYF. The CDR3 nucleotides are TGTGCCAGTAGAGGAGGAGGGCAGGGCCACGAGCAGTACTTC.

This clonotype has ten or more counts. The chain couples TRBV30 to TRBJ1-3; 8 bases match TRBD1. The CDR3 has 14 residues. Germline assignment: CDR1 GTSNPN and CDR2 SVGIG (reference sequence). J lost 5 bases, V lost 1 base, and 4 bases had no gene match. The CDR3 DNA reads TGTGCCTGGAGTGGGACAGGGACCAGAAACACCATATATTTT. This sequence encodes CAWSGTGTRNTIYF.

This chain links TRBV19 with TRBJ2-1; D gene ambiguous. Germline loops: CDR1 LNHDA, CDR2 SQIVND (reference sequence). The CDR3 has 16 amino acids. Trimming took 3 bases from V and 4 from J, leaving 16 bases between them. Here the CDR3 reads CASSIRQQEIYNEQFF. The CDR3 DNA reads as TGTGCCAGTAGTATCCGCCAGCAGGAGATATACAATGAGCAGTTCTTC.

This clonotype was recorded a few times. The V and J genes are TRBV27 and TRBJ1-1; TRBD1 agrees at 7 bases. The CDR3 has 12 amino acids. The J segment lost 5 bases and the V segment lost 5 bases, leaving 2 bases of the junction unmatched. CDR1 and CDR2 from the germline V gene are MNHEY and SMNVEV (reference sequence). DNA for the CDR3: TGTGCCAGCAGTGGACAGGAGACTGAAGCTTTCTTT. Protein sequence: CASSGQETEAFF.

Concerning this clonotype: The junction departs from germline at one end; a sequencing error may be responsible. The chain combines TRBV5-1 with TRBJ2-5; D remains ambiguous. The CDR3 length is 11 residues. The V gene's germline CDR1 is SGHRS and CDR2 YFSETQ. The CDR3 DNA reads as TGCGCCAGCAGCTTTCAAGGGACCCAGTACTTC. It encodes CASSFQGTQYF.

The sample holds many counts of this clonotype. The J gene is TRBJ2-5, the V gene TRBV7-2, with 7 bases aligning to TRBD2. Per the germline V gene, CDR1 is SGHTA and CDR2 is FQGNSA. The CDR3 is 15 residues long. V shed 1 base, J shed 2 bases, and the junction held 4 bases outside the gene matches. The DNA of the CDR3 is TGTGCCAGCAGCTTAGGTCCTAGCGGTCAAGAGACCCAGTACTTC. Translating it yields CASSLGPSGQETQYF.

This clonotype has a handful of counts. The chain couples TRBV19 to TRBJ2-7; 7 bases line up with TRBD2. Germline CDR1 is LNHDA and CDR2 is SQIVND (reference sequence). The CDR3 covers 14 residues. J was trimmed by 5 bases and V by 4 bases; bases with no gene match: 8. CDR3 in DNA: TGTGCCAGTAGTAGGGGCCGCGGGGGTCACGAGCAGTACTTC. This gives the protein CASSRGRGGHEQYF.

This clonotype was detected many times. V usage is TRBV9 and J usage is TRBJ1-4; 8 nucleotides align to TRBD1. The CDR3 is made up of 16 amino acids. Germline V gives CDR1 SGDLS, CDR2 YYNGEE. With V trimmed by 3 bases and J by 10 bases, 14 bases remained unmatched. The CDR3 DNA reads TGTGCCAGCAGCGCACAACGAGGGACAGGATCTGGAAAACTGTTTTTT. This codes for CASSAQRGTGSGKLFF.

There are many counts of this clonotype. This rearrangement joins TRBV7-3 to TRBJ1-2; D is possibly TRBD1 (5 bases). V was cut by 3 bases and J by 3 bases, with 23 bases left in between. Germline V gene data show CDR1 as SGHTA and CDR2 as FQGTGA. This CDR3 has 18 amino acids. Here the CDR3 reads CASSFRPGPASPDYGYTF. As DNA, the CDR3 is TGTGCCAGCAGCTTCCGGCCGGGACCCGCCTCCCCCGACTATGGCTACACCTTC.

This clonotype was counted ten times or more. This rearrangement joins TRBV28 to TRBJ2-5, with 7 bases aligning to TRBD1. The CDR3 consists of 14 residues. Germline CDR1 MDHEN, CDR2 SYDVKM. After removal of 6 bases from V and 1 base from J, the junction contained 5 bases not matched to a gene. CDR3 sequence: CASRSGTVQETQYF. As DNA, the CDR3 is TGTGCCAGCAGGTCCGGGACAGTCCAAGAGACCCAGTACTTC.

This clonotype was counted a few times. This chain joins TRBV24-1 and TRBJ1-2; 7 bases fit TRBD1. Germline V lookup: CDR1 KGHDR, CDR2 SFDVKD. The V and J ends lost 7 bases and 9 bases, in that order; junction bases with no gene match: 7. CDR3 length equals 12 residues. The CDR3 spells CATRAGDSSYTF. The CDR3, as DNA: TGTGCCACCAGAGCAGGGGACAGTAGCTACACCTTC.

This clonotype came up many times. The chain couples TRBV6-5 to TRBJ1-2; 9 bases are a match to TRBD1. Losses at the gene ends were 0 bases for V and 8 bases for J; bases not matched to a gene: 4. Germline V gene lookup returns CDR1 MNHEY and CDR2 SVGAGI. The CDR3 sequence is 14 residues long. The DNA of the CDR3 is TGTGCCAGCAGTTACTCGGGACAGGGAACGGGCTACACCTTC. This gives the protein CASSYSGQGTGYTF.

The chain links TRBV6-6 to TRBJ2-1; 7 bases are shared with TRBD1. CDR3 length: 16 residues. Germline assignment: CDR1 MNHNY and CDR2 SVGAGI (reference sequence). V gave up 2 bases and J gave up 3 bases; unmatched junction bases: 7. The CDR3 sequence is CASSYRQGDLYNEQFF. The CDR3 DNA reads TGTGCCAGCAGTTACCGGCAGGGGGATCTCTACAATGAGCAGTTCTTC.

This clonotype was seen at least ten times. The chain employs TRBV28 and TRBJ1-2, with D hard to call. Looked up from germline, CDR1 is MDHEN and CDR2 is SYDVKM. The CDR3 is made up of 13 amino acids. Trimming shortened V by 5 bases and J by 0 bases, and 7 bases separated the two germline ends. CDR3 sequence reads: CASSEDPNYGYTF. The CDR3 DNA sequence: TGTGCCAGCAGTGAAGACCCTAACTATGGCTACACCTTC.

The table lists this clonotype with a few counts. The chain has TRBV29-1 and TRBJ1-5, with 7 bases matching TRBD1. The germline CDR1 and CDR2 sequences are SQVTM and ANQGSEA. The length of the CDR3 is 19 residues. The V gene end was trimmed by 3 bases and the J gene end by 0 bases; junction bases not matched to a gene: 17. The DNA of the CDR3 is TGCAGCGTTGAGGGGGGACAGCGTACCCCCTTCAATAGCAATCAGCCCCAGCATTTT. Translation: CSVEGGQRTPFNSNQPQHF.

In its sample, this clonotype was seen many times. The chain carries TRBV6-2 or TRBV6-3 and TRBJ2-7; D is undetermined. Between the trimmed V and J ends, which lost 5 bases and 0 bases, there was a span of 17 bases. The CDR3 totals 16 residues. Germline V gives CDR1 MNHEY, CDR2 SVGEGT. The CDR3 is CASSPRPPLFSYEQYF. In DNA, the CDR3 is TGTGCCAGCAGTCCACGACCCCCCCTATTCTCCTACGAGCAGTACTTC.